What follows is one TCR beta chain and its context. These data come from a study of T cell repertoires in cytomegalovirus infection. Study-wide context: From public TCR beta signatures came an indication of both CMV infection and matching HLA type.

TCRdb used MiXCR to reprocess the reads, holding one entry per CDR3 protein. This table has some 600,000 distinct CDR3 sequences, 20% to 25% appearing once. The sample taken for sequencing was CD8+ T cells from PBMCs. This clonotype was sampled from a human donor in good health (CMV status not recorded). Some clones in this sample may be carry-over from other donors' samples.

CDR3 sequence (DNA): TGTGCCAGCAGCGTAGGACAGGCCGGCTATGGCTACACCTTC. Encoded protein: CASSVGQAGYGYTF. The chain joins TRBV11-2 to TRBJ1-2, with 7 bases fitting TRBD1. Germline V gene sequence: CDR1 SGHAT, CDR2 FQNNGV. Trimming at V came to 5 bases and at J to 4 bases, leaving 7 bases not matched to a gene. CDR3 size: 14 residues. The entire variable domain, with the rest obtained from reference TRBV11-2 and TRBJ1-2, is as follows: EAGVAQSPRYKIIEKRQSVAFWCNPISGHATLYWYQQILGQGPKLLIQFQNNGVVDDSQLPKDRFSAERLKGVDSTLKIQPAKLEDSAVYLCASSVGQAGYGYTFGSGTRLTVV.